A single T cell receptor (beta chain) is shown here with its context. These data belong to a study of CD8+ T cells in alopecia areata. Treatment described: oral pan-JAK inhibitor, 5-10 mg twice daily. Germline trimming cut 7 bases from V and 5 bases from J; bases unmatched to any gene: 18. Germline assignment: CDR1 MGHDK and CDR2 SYGVNS. This CDR3 spans 17 amino acids. RNA was isolated and reverse transcribed to cDNA, the sequencing template. The table came from immunoSEQ multiplex PCR; TCRdb's copy has only in-frame clones and leaves some out. Of about 210,000 clones listed, approximately 47% are singletons.

This chain uses TRBV25-1 with TRBJ2-3; 7 bases agree with TRBD2. The TCR was taken from a human donor with alopecia areata. The source material was CD4+ T cells sorted from blood, sampled at roughly week 36, from a patient treated with tofacitinib. The CDR3 sequence is CASTPGGGWSEGDTQYF. The CDR3 nucleotides are TGTGCCAGCACCCCTGGGGGGGGATGGAGCGAAGGAGATACGCAGTATTTT.